The clone carrying this TCR beta chain was counted at least ten times. Its antigen is undetermined. Trimming stripped 3 bases from V and 12 bases from J, with 14 bases between. The CDR3 is 11 amino acids. Germline-derived CDR1 and CDR2 are DFQATT and SNEGSKA (reference sequence). Time point noted: patch test 1, 2 weeks after DPC sensitization. The treatment is: therapeutic diphenylcyclopropenone sensitization with weekly scalp DPC. TCRdb re-called the RACE reads through MiXCR, storing one row per CDR3 protein. The table has 80,000 to 95,000 distinct CDR3 sequences, about 11% seen once. These data originate in a study of human T cells and chemical hapten exposure. Study background: From small differences in pooled library volume came most of the variation in per-sample TCR yields. General study findings and limits: The donors suffered from alopecia, so their immune response may not match that of healthy people. Versus controls, significantly more large CDR3 similarity clusters arose from expanded TCRs. Expanded TCR counts at PT1 went up together with patch test score, a positive correlation.

The specimen was whole blood, collected in connection with sensitization to the hapten diphenylcyclopropenone (DPC). This sequence was found in a woman aged 45-65 years with alopecia areata. Some clones in this sample may be carry-over from other donors' samples. The chain links TRBV20-1 to TRBJ1-2; no definite D call. CDR3 DNA: TGCAGTGCTAGCGTCGGGTCCCTCCACACCTTC. Protein: CSASVGSLHTF.